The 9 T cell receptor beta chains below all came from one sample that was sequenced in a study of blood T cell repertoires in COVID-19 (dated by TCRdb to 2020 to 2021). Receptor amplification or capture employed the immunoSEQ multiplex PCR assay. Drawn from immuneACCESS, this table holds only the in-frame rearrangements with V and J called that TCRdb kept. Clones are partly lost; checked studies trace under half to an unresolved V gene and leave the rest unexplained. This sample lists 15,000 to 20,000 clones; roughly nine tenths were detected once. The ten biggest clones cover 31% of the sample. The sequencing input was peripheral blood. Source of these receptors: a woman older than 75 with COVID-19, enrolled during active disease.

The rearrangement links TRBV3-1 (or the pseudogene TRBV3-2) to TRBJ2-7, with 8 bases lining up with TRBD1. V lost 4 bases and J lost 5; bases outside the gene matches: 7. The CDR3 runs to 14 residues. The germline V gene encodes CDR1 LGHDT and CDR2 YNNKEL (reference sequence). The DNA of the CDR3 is TGTGCCAGCAGCCTCGGGACAGGTTTTGACGAGCAGTACTTC. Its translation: CASSLGTGFDEQYF.

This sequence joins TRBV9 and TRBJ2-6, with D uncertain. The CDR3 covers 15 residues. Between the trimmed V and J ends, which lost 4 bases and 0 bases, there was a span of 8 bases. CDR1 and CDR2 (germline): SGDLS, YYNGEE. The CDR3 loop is CASSPELSGANVLTF. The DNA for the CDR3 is TGTGCCAGCAGCCCCGAACTCTCTGGGGCCAACGTCCTGACTTTC.

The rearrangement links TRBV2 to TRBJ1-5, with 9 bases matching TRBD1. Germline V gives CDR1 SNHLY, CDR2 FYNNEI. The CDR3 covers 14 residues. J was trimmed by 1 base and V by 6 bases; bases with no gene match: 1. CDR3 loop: CASRGTGSNQPQHF. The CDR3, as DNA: TGTGCCAGCAGGGGGACAGGGAGCAATCAGCCCCAGCATTTT. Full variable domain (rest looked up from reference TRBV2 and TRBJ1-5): EPEVTQTPSHQVTQMGQEVILRCVPISNHLYFYWYRQILGQKVEFLVSFYNNEISEKSEIFDDQFSVERPDGSNFTLKIRSTKLEDSAMYFCASRGTGSNQPQHFGDGTRLSIL.

The CDR3 region has the DNA TGTGCCAGCAGTTACTCGACGGGGGAGGGGGATACGCAGTATTTT. This encodes CASSYSTGEGDTQYF. The genes are TRBV6-5 and TRBJ2-3, with 7 bases fitting TRBD2. The CDR3 is 15 residues long. Germline assignment: CDR1 MNHEY and CDR2 SVGAGI. With 0 bases clipped from V and 6 bases from J, the junction kept 6 bases outside the gene matches.

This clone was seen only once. The CDR3 sequence is CASSLALRTGGYKQYF. CDR3 coding DNA: TGTGCCAGCAGCTTAGCGCTGCGGACAGGGGGCTATAAGCAGTACTTC. V gene TRBV7-8 combines with J gene TRBJ2-7; 11 nucleotides align to TRBD1. The CDR3 loop spans 16 amino acids. V gave up 0 bases and J gave up 8 bases; unmatched junction bases: 9. In germline, CDR1 is SGHVS, CDR2 FQNEAQ.

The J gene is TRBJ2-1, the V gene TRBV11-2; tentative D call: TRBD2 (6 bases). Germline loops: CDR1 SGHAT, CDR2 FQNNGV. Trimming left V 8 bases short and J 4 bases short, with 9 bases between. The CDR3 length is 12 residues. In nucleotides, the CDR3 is TGTGCCAGCTCGGCGGGGTACAATGAGCAGTTCTTC. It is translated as CASSAGYNEQFF.

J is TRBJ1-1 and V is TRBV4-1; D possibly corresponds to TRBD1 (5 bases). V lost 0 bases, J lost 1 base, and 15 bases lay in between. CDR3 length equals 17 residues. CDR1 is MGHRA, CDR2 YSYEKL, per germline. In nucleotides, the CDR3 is TGCGCCAGCAGCCAAGATCCGCGTCAGGGCGAGAACACTGAAGCTTTCTTT. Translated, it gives CASSQDPRQGENTEAFF.

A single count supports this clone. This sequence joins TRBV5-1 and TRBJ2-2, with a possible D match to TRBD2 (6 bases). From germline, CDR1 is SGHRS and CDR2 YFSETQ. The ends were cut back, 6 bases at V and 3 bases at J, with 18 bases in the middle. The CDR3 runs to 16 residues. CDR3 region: CASNPNGGMDTGELFF. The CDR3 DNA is TGCGCCAGCAACCCAAACGGGGGAATGGACACCGGGGAGCTGTTTTTT.

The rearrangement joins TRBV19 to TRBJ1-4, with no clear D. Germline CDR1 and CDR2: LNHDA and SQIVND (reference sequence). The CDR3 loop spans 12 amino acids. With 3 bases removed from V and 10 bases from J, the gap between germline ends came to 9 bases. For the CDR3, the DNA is TGTGCCAGTAGTATTTGGCGAGGAAAACTGTTTTTT. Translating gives CASSIWRGKLFF.